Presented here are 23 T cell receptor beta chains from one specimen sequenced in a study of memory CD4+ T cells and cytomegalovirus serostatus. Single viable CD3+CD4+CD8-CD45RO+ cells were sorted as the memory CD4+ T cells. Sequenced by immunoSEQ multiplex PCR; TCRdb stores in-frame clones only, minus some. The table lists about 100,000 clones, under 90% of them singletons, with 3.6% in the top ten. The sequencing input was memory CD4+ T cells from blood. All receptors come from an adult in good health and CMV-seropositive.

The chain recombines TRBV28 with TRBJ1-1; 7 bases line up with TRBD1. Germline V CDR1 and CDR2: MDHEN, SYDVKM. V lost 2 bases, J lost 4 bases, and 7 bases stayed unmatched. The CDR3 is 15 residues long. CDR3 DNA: TGTGCCAGCAGTTTAGGGCAGGGGGGGACCACTGAAGCTTTCTTT. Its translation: CASSLGQGGTTEAFF.

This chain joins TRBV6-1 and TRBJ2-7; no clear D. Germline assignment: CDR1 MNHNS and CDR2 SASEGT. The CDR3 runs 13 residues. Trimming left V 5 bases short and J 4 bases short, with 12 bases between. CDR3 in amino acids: CASSWSAVYEQYF. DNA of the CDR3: TGTGCCAGCAGTTGGTCAGCAGTATACGAGCAGTACTTC.

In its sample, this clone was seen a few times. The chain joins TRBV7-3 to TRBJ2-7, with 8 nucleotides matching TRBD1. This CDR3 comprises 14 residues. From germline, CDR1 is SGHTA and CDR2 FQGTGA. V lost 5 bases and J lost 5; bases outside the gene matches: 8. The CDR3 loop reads CASSRTGTSDEQYF. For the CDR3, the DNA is TGTGCCAGCAGCAGGACAGGGACGTCCGACGAGCAGTACTTC.

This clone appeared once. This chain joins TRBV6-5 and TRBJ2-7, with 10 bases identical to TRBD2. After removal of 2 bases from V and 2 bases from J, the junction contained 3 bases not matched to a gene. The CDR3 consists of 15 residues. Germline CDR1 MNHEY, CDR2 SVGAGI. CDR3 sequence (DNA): TGTGCCAGCAGTTACGATAGCGGGAGGCCCTACGAGCAGTACTTC. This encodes CASSYDSGRPYEQYF.

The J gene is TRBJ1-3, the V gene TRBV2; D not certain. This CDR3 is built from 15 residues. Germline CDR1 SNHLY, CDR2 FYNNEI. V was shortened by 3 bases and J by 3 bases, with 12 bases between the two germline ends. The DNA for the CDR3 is TGTGCCAGCAGTGATTCCCGGTGGTATGGAAACACCATATATTTT. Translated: CASSDSRWYGNTIYF.

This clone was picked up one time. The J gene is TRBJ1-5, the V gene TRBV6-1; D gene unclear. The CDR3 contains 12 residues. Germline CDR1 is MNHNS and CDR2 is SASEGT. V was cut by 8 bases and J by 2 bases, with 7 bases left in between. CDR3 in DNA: TGTGCCAGCGTCGGGGGCAATCAGCCCCAGCATTTT. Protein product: CASVGGNQPQHF.

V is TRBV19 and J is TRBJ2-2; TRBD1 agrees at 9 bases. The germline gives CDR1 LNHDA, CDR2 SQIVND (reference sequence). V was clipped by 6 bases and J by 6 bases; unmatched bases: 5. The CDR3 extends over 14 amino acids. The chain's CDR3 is CASSQQGASGELFF. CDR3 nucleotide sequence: TGTGCCAGTAGCCAACAGGGGGCGTCCGGGGAGCTGTTTTTT.

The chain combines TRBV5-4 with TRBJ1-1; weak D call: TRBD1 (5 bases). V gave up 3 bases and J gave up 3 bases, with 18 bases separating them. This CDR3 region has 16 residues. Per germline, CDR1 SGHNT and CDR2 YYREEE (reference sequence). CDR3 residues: CASSSRGSPGHTEAFF. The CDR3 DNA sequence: TGTGCCAGCAGCTCTAGGGGTAGCCCGGGGCACACTGAAGCTTTCTTT. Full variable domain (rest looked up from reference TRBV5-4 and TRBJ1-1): ETGVTQSPTHLIKTRGQQVTLRCSSQSGHNTVSWYQQALGQGPQFIFQYYREEENGRGNFPPRFSGLQFPNYSSELNVNALELDDSALYLCASSSRGSPGHTEAFFGQGTRLTVV.

The CDR3 DNA reads TGTGCCAGCAGCGTAGCCGGGACTAGCGGGAGCGGGAACATTCAGTACTTC. It codes for CASSVAGTSGSGNIQYF. V is TRBV9 and J is TRBJ2-4; 14 bases agree with TRBD2. V was pared by 0 bases and J by 7 bases, with 6 bases of the junction left unmatched. The CDR3 consists of 17 residues. Germline CDR1 reads SGDLS; CDR2 reads YYNGEE.

The CDR3 DNA sequence: TGTGCCAGCAGTCTAGGACAGGGGACAGATACGCAGTATTTT. Protein product: CASSLGQGTDTQYF. The V and J genes are TRBV6-6 and TRBJ2-3, with 9 bases that match TRBD1. CDR1 and CDR2 from the germline V gene are MNHNY and SVGAGI (reference sequence). V shed 5 bases, J shed 3 bases, and the junction held 3 bases outside the gene matches. The CDR3 runs 14 residues.

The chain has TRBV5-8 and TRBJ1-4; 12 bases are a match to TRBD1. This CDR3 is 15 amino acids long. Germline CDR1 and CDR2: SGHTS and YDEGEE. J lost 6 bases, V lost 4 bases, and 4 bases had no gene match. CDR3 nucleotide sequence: TGTGCCAGCAGCGGGGGACAGGGGGCGTATGAAAAACTGTTTTTT. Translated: CASSGGQGAYEKLFF.

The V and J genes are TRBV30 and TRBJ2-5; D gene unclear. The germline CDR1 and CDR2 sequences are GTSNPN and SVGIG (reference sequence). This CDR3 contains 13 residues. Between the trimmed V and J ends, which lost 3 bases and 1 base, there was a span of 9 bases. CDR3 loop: CAWSRRRQETQYF. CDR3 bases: TGTGCCTGGAGCCGGCGCCGCCAAGAGACCCAGTACTTC. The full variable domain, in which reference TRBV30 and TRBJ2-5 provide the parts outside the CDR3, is SQTIHQWPATLVQPVGSPLSLECTVEGTSNPNLYWYRQAAGRGLQLLFYSVGIGQISSEVPQNLSASRPQDRQFILSSKKLLLSDSGFYLCAWSRRRQETQYFGPGTRLLVL.

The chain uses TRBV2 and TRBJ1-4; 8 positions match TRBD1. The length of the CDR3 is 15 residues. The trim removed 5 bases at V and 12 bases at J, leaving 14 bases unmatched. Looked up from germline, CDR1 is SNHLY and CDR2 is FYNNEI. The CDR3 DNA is TGTGCCAGCAGTCCATTGTCGACAGGGGAGGGTCAACTGTTTTTT. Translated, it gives CASSPLSTGEGQLFF. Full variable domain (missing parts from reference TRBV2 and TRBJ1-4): EPEVTQTPSHQVTQMGQEVILRCVPISNHLYFYWYRQILGQKVEFLVSFYNNEISEKSEIFDDQFSVERPDGSNFTLKIRSTKLEDSAMYFCASSPLSTGEGQLFFGSGTQLSVL.

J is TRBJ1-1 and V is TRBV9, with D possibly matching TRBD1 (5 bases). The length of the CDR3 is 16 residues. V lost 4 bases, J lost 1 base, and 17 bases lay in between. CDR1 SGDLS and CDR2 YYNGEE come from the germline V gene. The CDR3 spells CASSPWGGGANTEAFF. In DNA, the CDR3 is TGTGCCAGCAGCCCCTGGGGCGGCGGGGCGAACACTGAAGCTTTCTTT.

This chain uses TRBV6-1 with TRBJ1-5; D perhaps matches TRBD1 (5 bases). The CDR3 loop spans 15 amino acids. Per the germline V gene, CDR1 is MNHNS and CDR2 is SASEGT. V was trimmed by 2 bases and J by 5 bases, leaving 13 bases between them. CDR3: CASSEKGLGYQPQHF. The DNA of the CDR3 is TGTGCCAGCAGTGAAAAGGGGTTAGGGTATCAGCCCCAGCATTTT.

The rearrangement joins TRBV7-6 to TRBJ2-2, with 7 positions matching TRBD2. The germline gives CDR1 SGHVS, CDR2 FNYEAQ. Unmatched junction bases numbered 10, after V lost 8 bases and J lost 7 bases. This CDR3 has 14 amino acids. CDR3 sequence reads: CASGLTSRHGELFF. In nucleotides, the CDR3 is TGTGCCAGCGGACTGACTAGCCGGCACGGGGAGCTGTTTTTT.

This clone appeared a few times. DNA for the CDR3: TGTGCCAGTAGTATAGGCAGCCGTAGCTCCTACGAGCAGTACTTC. This sequence encodes CASSIGSRSSYEQYF. V and J are TRBV19 and TRBJ2-7; D not resolved. Germline CDR1 reads LNHDA; CDR2 reads SQIVND (reference sequence). The CDR3 consists of 15 residues. Trimming cost V 1 base and J 0 bases, with 10 bases left between them.

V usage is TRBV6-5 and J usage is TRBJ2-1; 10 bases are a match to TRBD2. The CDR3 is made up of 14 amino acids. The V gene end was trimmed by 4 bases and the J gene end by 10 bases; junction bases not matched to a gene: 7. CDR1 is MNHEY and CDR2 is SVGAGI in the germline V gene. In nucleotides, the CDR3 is TGTGCCAGCAGTTTATCCTTAGCGGGAGGCGAGCAGTTCTTC. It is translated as CASSLSLAGGEQFF.

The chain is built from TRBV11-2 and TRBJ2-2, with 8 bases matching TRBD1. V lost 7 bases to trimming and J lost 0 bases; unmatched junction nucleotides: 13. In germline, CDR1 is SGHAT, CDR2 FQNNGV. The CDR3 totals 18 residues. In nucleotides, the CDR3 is TGTGCCAGCAATACAGGGGGACAGCGGAACACGAACACCGGGGAGCTGTTTTTT. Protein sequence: CASNTGGQRNTNTGELFF.

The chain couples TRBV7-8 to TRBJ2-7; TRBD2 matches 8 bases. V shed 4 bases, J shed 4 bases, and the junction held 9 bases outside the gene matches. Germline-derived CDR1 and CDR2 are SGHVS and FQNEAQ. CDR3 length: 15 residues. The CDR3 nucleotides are TGTGCCAGCAGCTCTTTTAGCGGGATGAGTTACGAGCAGTACTTC. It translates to CASSSFSGMSYEQYF.

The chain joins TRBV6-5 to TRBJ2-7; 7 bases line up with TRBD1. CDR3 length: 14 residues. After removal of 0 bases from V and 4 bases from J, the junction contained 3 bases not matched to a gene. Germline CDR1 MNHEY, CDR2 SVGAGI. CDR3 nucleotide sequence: TGTGCCAGCAGTTACTCGGCCAGGGGGTACGAGCAGTACTTC. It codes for CASSYSARGYEQYF.

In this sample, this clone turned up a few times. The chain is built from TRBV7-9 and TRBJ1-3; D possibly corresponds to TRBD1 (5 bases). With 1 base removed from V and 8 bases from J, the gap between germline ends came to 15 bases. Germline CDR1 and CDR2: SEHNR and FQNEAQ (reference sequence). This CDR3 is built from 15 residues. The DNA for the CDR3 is TGTGCCAGCAGCTTAGGAGGAAGGGACCAAGACACCATATATTTT. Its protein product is CASSLGGRDQDTIYF.

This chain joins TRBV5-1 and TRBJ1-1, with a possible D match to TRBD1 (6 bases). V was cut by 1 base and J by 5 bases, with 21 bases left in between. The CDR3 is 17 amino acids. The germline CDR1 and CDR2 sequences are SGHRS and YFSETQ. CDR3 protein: CASSLRLGSGGGTEAFF. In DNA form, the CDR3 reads TGCGCCAGCAGCTTGCGGCTTGGGTCGGGGGGCGGGACTGAAGCTTTCTTT.